The 30 T cell receptor beta chains reported below all come from one sample, sequenced in a study of blood T cell repertoires in COVID-19. The method was immunoSEQ multiplex PCR; TCRdb's version includes in-frame clones alone and lacks a portion of them. The sample yields fewer than 250,000 clones, about 91% seen once. What was sequenced was PBMCs or T cells enriched from blood (not recorded which). These TCRs come from a young woman with acute COVID-19.

V and J are TRBV6-5 and TRBJ2-5; 11 bases map to TRBD1. The CDR3 covers 15 residues. CDR1 and CDR2 from the germline V gene are MNHEY and SVGAGI. The junction had 12 bases not matched to a gene; V was cut back by 10 bases and J by 5 bases. In nucleotides, the CDR3 is TGTGCCACGAGTACCGGGACAGGGGGAGGGGAGACCCAGTACTTC. Its protein product is CATSTGTGGGETQYF.

This chain connects TRBV7-6 to TRBJ1-1; D is unresolved. The CDR3 runs to 11 residues. Trimming cost V 2 bases and J 4 bases, with 2 bases left between them. Per the germline V gene, CDR1 is SGHVS and CDR2 is FNYEAQ. CDR3 loop: CASSLRTEAFF. The CDR3 DNA follows: TGTGCCAGCAGCTTACGCACTGAAGCTTTCTTT.

The rearrangement joins TRBV7-9 to TRBJ2-7; 10 bases are shared with TRBD2. V lost 2 bases to trimming and J lost 2 bases; unmatched junction nucleotides: 3. CDR1 and CDR2 (germline): SEHNR, FQNEAQ (reference sequence). The CDR3 runs 15 residues. CDR3 DNA sequence: TGTGCCAGCAGCTTAAGCAGCGGGGGGGCCTACGAGCAGTACTTC. Translating it yields CASSLSSGGAYEQYF.

V is TRBV27 and J is TRBJ2-7; tentatively, D is TRBD1 (8 bases). Germline CDR1 and CDR2: MNHEY and SMNVEV (reference sequence). The CDR3 consists of 15 residues. V lost 2 bases to trimming and J lost 2 bases, with 13 bases between them. The CDR3 nucleotides are TGTGCCAGCAGTTTAACAGGGGGGGACGCCTACGAGCAGTACTTC. Translation: CASSLTGGDAYEQYF.

In DNA, the CDR3 is TGCGCCAGCAGCCAAGATCGGGGGGCAGGGGCCTACGAGCAGTACTTC. Amino acid sequence: CASSQDRGAGAYEQYF. The rearrangement uses TRBV4-3 and TRBJ2-7, with D tentatively TRBD2 (7 bases). The germline CDR1 and CDR2 sequences are LGHNA and YSLEER. V shed 0 bases and J shed 2 bases, with 14 bases lying between them. The CDR3 runs 16 residues.

The V call is TRBV19, the J call TRBJ2-7; 9 bases align to TRBD1. The CDR3 has 13 amino acids. Trimming removed 5 bases from V and 5 bases from J; junction bases left unmatched: 4. In germline, CDR1 is LNHDA, CDR2 SQIVND (reference sequence). The CDR3 here is CASSPRTGDEQYF. CDR3 bases: TGTGCCAGTAGTCCCAGGACAGGGGACGAGCAGTACTTC.

The J gene is TRBJ1-2, the V gene TRBV7-9; D unresolved. Germline assignment: CDR1 SEHNR and CDR2 FQNEAQ (reference sequence). Trimming took 5 bases from V and 6 from J, leaving 16 bases between them. This CDR3 contains 14 residues. The CDR3 region has the DNA TGTGCCAGCAGCCCTCTGACCGGGTTTCATGGCTACACCTTC. It is translated as CASSPLTGFHGYTF. The whole variable domain, remainder taken from reference TRBV7-9 and TRBJ1-2, is DTGVSQNPRHKITKRGQNVTFRCDPISEHNRLYWYRQTLGQGPEFLTYFQNEAQLEKSRLLSDRFSAERPKGSFSTLEIQRTEQGDSAMYLCASSPLTGFHGYTFGSGTRLTVV.

This clone was picked up one time. The chain has TRBV3-1 (or the pseudogene TRBV3-2) and TRBJ2-3; D may be TRBD2 (6 bases). Looked up from germline, CDR1 is LGHDT and CDR2 is YNNKEL (reference sequence). Trimming shortened V by 1 base and J by 1 base, and 15 bases separated the two germline ends. The CDR3 sequence is 17 residues long. The CDR3 DNA reads TGTGCCAGCAGCCAAGGGAGGGGTTTTGCCCGCACAGATACGCAGTATTTT. This translates into CASSQGRGFARTDTQYF.

V usage is TRBV7-2 and J usage is TRBJ2-3; 8 bases are a match to TRBD1. V trimming: 4 bases; J trimming: 4 bases; junction bases outside the gene matches: 19. CDR1 is SGHTA, CDR2 FQGNSA, per germline. CDR3 length: 19 residues. The CDR3 nucleotides are TGTGCCAGCAGCTCAAGACAGGGGTTTTGGTCCTTGCGATCAGATACGCAGTATTTT. Translating gives CASSSRQGFWSLRSDTQYF. The full variable domain, rest sourced from reference TRBV7-2 and TRBJ2-3, is GAGVSQSPSNKVTEKGKDVELRCDPISGHTALYWYRQSLGQGLEFLIYFQGNSAPDKSGLPSDRFSAERTGGSVSTLTIQRTQQEDSAVYLCASSSRQGFWSLRSDTQYFGPGTRLTVL.

The count of this clone is one. This chain uses TRBV6-5 with TRBJ1-2, with 9 bases fitting TRBD1. The CDR3 loop spans 12 amino acids. J lost 6 bases, V lost 5 bases, and 1 base had no gene match. From germline, CDR1 is MNHEY and CDR2 SVGAGI. The CDR3 DNA reads as TGTGCCAGCAGTCGGACAGGGGATGGCTACACCTTC. Residues: CASSRTGDGYTF.

J is TRBJ2-1 and V is TRBV19, with TRBD2 as a possible D gene (6 bases). The CDR3 has 16 residues. CDR1 is LNHDA, CDR2 SQIVND, per germline (reference sequence). V gave up 7 bases and J gave up 1 base, with 17 bases separating them. In DNA form, the CDR3 reads TGTGCCAGTAAGCCAAGAGCCGGGACTTCCTACAATGAGCAGTTCTTC. Its translation is CASKPRAGTSYNEQFF.

The chain is built from TRBV11-2 and TRBJ1-1; D gene unclear. Trimming took 1 base from V and 10 from J, leaving 7 bases between them. The CDR3 contains 11 residues. The germline V gene has CDR1 SGHAT and CDR2 FQNNGV. The DNA for the CDR3 is TGTGCCAGCAGCTTAGTTGAGGGAGCTTTCTTT. Protein product: CASSLVEGAFF.

V gene TRBV27 combines with J gene TRBJ2-1, with TRBD1 identical over 8 bases. This CDR3 spans 13 amino acids. V dropped 6 bases and J dropped 8; count of bases not matched to a gene: 6. From germline, CDR1 is MNHEY and CDR2 SMNVEV (reference sequence). The CDR3 loop reads CASRNQGADEQFF. CDR3 DNA sequence: TGTGCCAGCAGGAATCAGGGGGCCGATGAGCAGTTCTTC.

V is TRBV19 and J is TRBJ1-1, with D maybe TRBD1 (6 bases). CDR1 is LNHDA and CDR2 is SQIVND in the germline V gene (reference sequence). This CDR3 is 14 amino acids long. V shed 5 bases and J shed 6 bases, with 16 bases lying between them. The CDR3 DNA reads as TGTGCCAGTAGTTTTAAACAGGGTTGGGCTGAAGCTTTCTTT. Its protein is CASSFKQGWAEAFF.

CDR3 sequence (DNA): TGTGCCAGCAGTTTAAGCCTGAACACTGAAGCTTTCTTT. Translated, it gives CASSLSLNTEAFF. The gene calls are TRBV27 and TRBJ1-1; D is uncertain. The V and J ends lost 2 bases and 0 bases respectively, with 4 bases between them. This CDR3 spans 13 amino acids. CDR1 is MNHEY, CDR2 SMNVEV, per germline (reference sequence).

The rearrangement uses TRBV5-1 and TRBJ1-4; D perhaps matches TRBD1 (5 bases). V was trimmed by 2 bases and J by 8 bases, leaving 13 bases between them. CDR3 length equals 14 residues. The germline CDR1 and CDR2 sequences are SGHRS and YFSETQ. The CDR3 here is CASSFRVLGEKLFF. As DNA, the CDR3 is TGCGCCAGCAGCTTCAGGGTATTAGGGGAAAAACTGTTTTTT.

The sample holds one count of this clone. The chain couples TRBV5-8 to TRBJ2-3; D perhaps matches TRBD2 (6 bases). Germline lookup yields CDR1 SGHTS and CDR2 YDEGEE. The CDR3 totals 14 residues. Deletions cut 0 bases from V and 5 bases from J, with 10 bases between. The CDR3 coding sequence is TGTGCCAGCAGCTTGGGAGGGGAGGAAGATACGCAGTATTTT. Translating gives CASSLGGEEDTQYF.

V gene TRBV7-2 combines with J gene TRBJ2-1; D is possibly TRBD2 (7 bases). There are 16 residues in the CDR3. In germline, CDR1 is SGHTA, CDR2 FQGNSA. The V gene lost 1 base and the J gene lost 2 bases, with 12 bases spanning the gap. The CDR3 protein is CASSLVRGGAYNEQFF. The CDR3, as DNA: TGTGCCAGCAGCTTAGTAAGGGGGGGCGCCTACAATGAGCAGTTCTTC.

V usage is TRBV19 and J usage is TRBJ1-5; D is perhaps TRBD1 (5 bases). V was pared by 6 bases and J by 9 bases, with 9 bases between. The germline V gene has CDR1 LNHDA and CDR2 SQIVND (reference sequence). The CDR3 is made up of 11 amino acids. The CDR3 nucleotides read TGTGCCAGTAGAGGGGTGGGGCCCCAGCATTTT. It specifies CASRGVGPQHF. The complete variable domain, with remaining parts taken from reference TRBV19 and TRBJ1-5, reads DGGITQSPKYLFRKEGQNVTLSCEQNLNHDAMYWYRQDPGQGLRLIYYSQIVNDFQKGDIAEGYSVSREKKESFPLTVTSAQKNPTAFYLCASRGVGPQHFGDGTRLSIL.

In its sample, this clone was seen once. This chain uses TRBV18 with TRBJ1-2; D gene uncertain. With 2 bases removed from V and 6 bases from J, the gap between germline ends came to 19 bases. The CDR3 spans 16 residues. CDR1 is KGHSH, CDR2 LQKENI, per germline. The CDR3 region has the DNA TGTGCCAGCTCACCAGTCGCTGAGACCTTGCTAGATGGCTACACCTTC. Residues: CASSPVAETLLDGYTF.

The rearrangement links TRBV6-1 to TRBJ1-6; the D is unclear. The CDR3 sequence is 16 residues long. Trimming removed 0 bases at V and 10 bases at J, with 16 bases between. Germline V CDR1 and CDR2: MNHNS, SASEGT. CDR3 nucleotide sequence: TGTGCCAGCAGTGAAGCGTTCGGGGAAAACGGATCACCCCTCCACTTT. Amino acid sequence: CASSEAFGENGSPLHF.

The rearrangement uses TRBV7-9 and TRBJ1-2; possible D gene TRBD1, 6 bases. CDR3 length: 14 residues. Between the trimmed V and J ends, which lost 3 bases and 6 bases, there was a span of 14 bases. Germline CDR1 and CDR2: SEHNR and FQNEAQ (reference sequence). The CDR3 sequence: CASSFSNRVNGYTF. CDR3 in DNA: TGTGCCAGCAGCTTTAGTAACAGGGTGAATGGCTACACCTTC.

The rearrangement joins TRBV7-2 to TRBJ1-1; a possible D gene is TRBD1 (5 bases). The CDR3 sequence is 13 residues long. Germline assignment: CDR1 SGHTA and CDR2 FQGNSA. The germline V and J ends were trimmed by 2 bases and 5 bases, with 9 bases remaining between them. The CDR3 protein is CASSLNGGTEAFF. The CDR3 DNA reads TGTGCCAGCAGCTTAAATGGGGGGACTGAAGCTTTCTTT.

V gene TRBV18 combines with J gene TRBJ1-2, with D unresolved. The germline V and J ends were trimmed by 3 bases and 14 bases, with 7 bases remaining between them. The germline V gene encodes CDR1 KGHSH and CDR2 LQKENI. CDR3 length: 9 amino acids. In DNA form, the CDR3 reads TGTGCCAGCTCACCGGCATATACCTTC. Its translation: CASSPAYTF. Variable domain in full (rest from reference TRBV18 and TRBJ1-2): NAGVMQNPRHLVRRRGQEARLRCSPMKGHSHVYWYRQLPEEGLKFMVYLQKENIIDESGMPKERFSAEFPKEGPSILRIQQVVRGDSAAYFCASSPAYTFGSGTRLTVV.

This clone was seen repeatedly, ten times or more. The chain couples TRBV7-2 to TRBJ2-1; D call uncertain. There are 13 residues in the CDR3. Trimming pared 5 bases from V and 6 bases from J, leaving 11 bases between. Per germline, CDR1 SGHTA and CDR2 FQGNSA. CDR3 amino acids: CASSPGFGNEQFF. The CDR3, as DNA: TGTGCCAGCAGCCCCGGTTTCGGCAATGAGCAGTTCTTC.

This clone was seen a few times. The chain has TRBV9 and TRBJ2-3; D gene unclear. Per the germline V gene, CDR1 is SGDLS and CDR2 is YYNGEE. There are 15 residues in the CDR3. The V gene lost 0 bases and the J gene lost 3 bases, with 11 bases spanning the gap. This CDR3 reads CASSVGLSLTDTQYF. DNA for the CDR3: TGTGCCAGCAGCGTAGGACTGTCTCTTACAGATACGCAGTATTTT.

This chain joins TRBV27 and TRBJ2-2; weak D call: TRBD2 (6 bases). The CDR3 contains 14 residues. Looked up from germline, CDR1 is MNHEY and CDR2 is SMNVEV (reference sequence). V lost 10 bases, J lost 1 base, and 13 bases lay in between. CDR3 region: CATNWGVNTGELFF. CDR3 coding DNA: TGTGCCACCAATTGGGGGGTGAACACCGGGGAGCTGTTTTTT.

This sequence joins TRBV7-2 and TRBJ1-1, with D unclear. The germline gives CDR1 SGHTA, CDR2 FQGNSA. With 3 bases removed from V and 5 bases from J, the gap between germline ends came to 10 bases. CDR3 length: 13 amino acids. CDR3 region: CASSFSWETEAFF. The CDR3 region has the DNA TGTGCCAGCAGCTTCTCGTGGGAGACTGAAGCTTTCTTT.

The J gene is TRBJ1-2, the V gene TRBV27, with TRBD1 as a possible D gene (5 bases). V was clipped by 6 bases and J by 2 bases, with 10 bases between them. CDR1 is MNHEY, CDR2 SMNVEV, per germline (reference sequence). The CDR3 is 13 amino acids. In DNA, the CDR3 is TGTGCCAGCAGATTTACAGGAAACTATGGCTACACCTTC. Amino acid sequence: CASRFTGNYGYTF.

The gene calls are TRBV9 and TRBJ1-3, with D tentatively TRBD1 (5 bases). The CDR3 totals 12 residues. Looked up from germline, CDR1 is SGDLS and CDR2 is YYNGEE. Trimming took 4 bases from V and 7 from J, leaving 9 bases between them. Here the CDR3 reads CASSPQGNTIYF. In nucleotides, the CDR3 is TGTGCCAGCAGCCCTCAGGGCAACACCATATATTTT.